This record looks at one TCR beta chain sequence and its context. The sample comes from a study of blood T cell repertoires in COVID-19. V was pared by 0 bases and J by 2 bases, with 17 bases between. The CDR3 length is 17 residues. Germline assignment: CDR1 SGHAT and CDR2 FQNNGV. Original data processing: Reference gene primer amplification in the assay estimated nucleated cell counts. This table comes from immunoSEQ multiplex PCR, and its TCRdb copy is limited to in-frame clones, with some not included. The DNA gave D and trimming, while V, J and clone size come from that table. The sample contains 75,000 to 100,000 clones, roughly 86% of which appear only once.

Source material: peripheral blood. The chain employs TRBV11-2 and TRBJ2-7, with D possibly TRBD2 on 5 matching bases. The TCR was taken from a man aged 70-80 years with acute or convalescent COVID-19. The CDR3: CASSLEFVPGGPYEQYF. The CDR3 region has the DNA TGTGCCAGCAGCTTAGAGTTTGTGCCCGGAGGACCCTACGAGCAGTACTTC. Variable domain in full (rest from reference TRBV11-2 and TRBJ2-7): EAGVAQSPRYKIIEKRQSVAFWCNPISGHATLYWYQQILGQGPKLLIQFQNNGVVDDSQLPKDRFSAERLKGVDSTLKIQPAKLEDSAVYLCASSLEFVPGGPYEQYFGPGTRLTVT.